This T cell receptor (beta chain) was recovered during a study of CD8 T cells in ankylosing spondylitis. Study-level findings and limits: Disease-linked clones reportedly showed significant enrichment in matched ankylosing spondylitis synovial fluid. Disease-linked clones bore a CD8+ phenotype and were relatively rare in peripheral blood. A motif in TCR beta, a set of 8 or 9 highly homologous variants, appeared characteristic of ankylosing spondylitis blood.

Quantitative barcoded 5'-RACE was used to prepare TCR beta libraries. Each CDR3 protein gets one entry after TCRdb re-called the 5' RACE reads with MiXCR. The profile shows about 840,000 distinct CDR3 sequences, 10% to 15% of them singletons. This clonotype occurred many times. Its antigen remains unidentified. This TCR was recovered from a male donor with ankylosing spondylitis. Material: blood, either unsorted or a sorted T cell fraction (not recorded which).

The CDR3 region is CASSSQAHLNTEAFF. The CDR3, as DNA: TGTGCCAGCAGCTCCCAAGCACACTTGAACACTGAAGCTTTCTTT. This chain connects TRBV7-2 to TRBJ1-1; D is unclear. V was trimmed by 4 bases and J by 0 bases, leaving 12 bases between them. Germline V gene lookup returns CDR1 SGHTA and CDR2 FQGNSA. This CDR3 contains 15 residues.